Listed here is a single T cell receptor beta chain. The data originate from a study of T cell changes during pregnancy in multiple sclerosis. The data were produced by immunoSEQ multiplex PCR, yet TCRdb's version contains in-frame clones alone and is incomplete. Of 39,000 or so clones listed, about nine tenths were seen once; the top ten hold under 0.45%. The clonotype originates from a female donor in good health, enrolled as a control in a pregnancy study. The specimen was CD4+ T cells from peripheral blood mononuclear cells, collected after pregnancy.

The CDR3 is CASSYSRDSSQPQHF. The CDR3 DNA sequence: TGTGCCAGCAGTTACTCGAGGGACTCTAGTCAGCCCCAGCATTTT. This chain uses TRBV6-5 with TRBJ1-5; possibly TRBD1 for D (5 bases). V dropped 0 bases and J dropped 6 bases, with 12 bases sitting between them. The CDR3 runs 15 residues. In germline, CDR1 is MNHEY, CDR2 SVGAGI.